The 8 T cell receptor beta chains below all came from one sample that was sequenced in a study of shared clonotypes between healthy human individuals. Assay: immunoSEQ multiplex PCR; the TCRdb copy retains only in-frame clones and omits some. The sample shows some 2.1 million clones, about 95% of them seen only once. Terminally differentiated effector memory CD45RA+ cells were excluded from the naive CD8 cells, which were CD45RO-negative and positively selected for CCR7. Sequenced: naive CD8+ T cells sorted from blood. The source of these receptors is a man aged 18 to 29 in good health.

The CDR3 DNA is TGTGCCAGCAGCTTGGGACAGGGGGGCACAGATACGCAGTATTTT. Protein product: CASSLGQGGTDTQYF. V is TRBV5-5 and J is TRBJ2-3, with 9 bases matching TRBD1. Germline-derived CDR1 and CDR2 are SGHKS and YYEKEE (reference sequence). This CDR3 comprises 15 residues. The trim removed 0 bases at V and 1 base at J, leaving 0 bases unmatched.

The chain couples TRBV5-3 to TRBJ2-1, with D uncertain. TRBV5-3 qualifies as an ORF whose function is uncertain. This CDR3 is built from 14 residues. Trimming stripped 0 bases from V and 8 bases from J, with 12 bases between. CDR3 nucleotide sequence: TGTGCCAGAAGCTTGGGGATAAGGCCCCATGAGCAGTTCTTC. Translation: CARSLGIRPHEQFF.

J is TRBJ2-7 and V is TRBV30; tentative D call: TRBD2 (7 bases). The CDR3 runs to 14 residues. CDR1 is GTSNPN and CDR2 is SVGIG in the germline V gene (reference sequence). V was pared by 2 bases and J by 0 bases, with 11 bases between. The CDR3 protein is CAWSKGEGSYEQYF. CDR3 sequence (DNA): TGTGCCTGGAGTAAGGGGGAGGGCTCCTACGAGCAGTACTTC.

Note on this clone: Other DNA sequences in this specimen translate into the identical CDR3. The V and J genes are TRBV11-2 and TRBJ2-5, with D maybe TRBD2 (6 bases). Trimming stripped 5 bases from V and 5 bases from J, with 18 bases between. The germline V gene encodes CDR1 SGHAT and CDR2 FQNNGV. This CDR3 comprises 15 residues. CDR3: CASSPSGEAQETQYF. The CDR3 DNA reads TGTGCCAGCAGCCCCTCGGGGGAGGCCCAGGAGACCCAGTACTTC.

The chain is built from TRBV13 and TRBJ2-5, with 8 bases fitting TRBD1. V dropped 5 bases and J dropped 3; count of bases not matched to a gene: 11. The CDR3 is 16 residues long. Per germline, CDR1 PRHDT and CDR2 FYEKMQ (reference sequence). This CDR3 is CASSDQTGEVKETQYF. The CDR3 DNA follows: TGTGCCAGCAGCGACCAGACAGGGGAAGTGAAAGAGACCCAGTACTTC.

The rearrangement uses TRBV25-1 and TRBJ2-3; D is tentatively TRBD1 or TRBD2 (5 bases each). Germline CDR1 MGHDK, CDR2 SYGVNS. V was pared by 3 bases and J by 0 bases, with 16 bases between. The CDR3 runs 17 residues. CDR3 nucleotides: TGTGCCAGCAGTGAGACATTGGGACCCTTTAGCACAGATACGCAGTATTTT. Encoded protein: CASSETLGPFSTDTQYF.

The chain combines TRBV7-2 with TRBJ2-3; TRBD2 aligns across 7 bases. CDR1 SGHTA and CDR2 FQGNSA come from the germline V gene. J lost 1 base, V lost 2 bases, and 6 bases had no gene match. The CDR3 has 16 residues. CDR3 region: CASSLLAGEGTDTQYF. In DNA form, the CDR3 reads TGTGCCAGCAGCTTATTGGCGGGGGAGGGCACAGATACGCAGTATTTT.

This clone has just one count. The rearrangement links TRBV10-3 to TRBJ1-1; the D is unclear. Trimming took 7 bases from V and 6 from J, leaving 21 bases between them. Looked up from germline, CDR1 is ENHRY and CDR2 is SYGVKD. This CDR3 has 15 amino acids. The CDR3 DNA sequence: TGTGCCATCAATATACAGACTGGGAGTTGGGCTGAAGCTTTCTTT. It is translated as CAINIQTGSWAEAFF.